This TCR beta chain appears in the sequencing data of a study of T cells in Graves' hyperthyroidism and ophthalmopathy. General study points: Among clonotypes expanded in thyroid above 0.001, most were also found in blood. Ophthalmopathy, which appeared later, was predicted by the model a median about 6.8 months before onset. Ophthalmopathy cases were set apart from stable hyperthyroidism by a 13 V-J model.

Amplification targeted TCR beta CDR3 regions from RNA transcripts. HTBI primers were used for first-round RT-PCR of the TCR CDR3. TCRdb reanalysed the multiplex PCR reads using MiXCR and keeps one entry per CDR3 protein. The top ten hold approximately 8.4% of the sample, which has roughly 740,000 distinct CDR3 sequences, around 15% seen once. Trimming at V came to 6 bases and at J to 3 bases, leaving 10 bases not matched to a gene. Germline V gene sequence: CDR1 SGHAT, CDR2 FQDESV (reference sequence). The CDR3 has 16 amino acids. This clonotype has at least ten counts. Its specificity is not known. The chain has TRBV11-1 and TRBJ2-1; TRBD2 aligns across 8 bases. Source material: blood. This sequence originates from a man aged 18 to 30 with Graves' hyperthyroidism. Here the CDR3 DNA reads TGTGCCAGCAGTTCTCGCAGCGGGAGTCTCTACAATGAGCAGTTCTTC. It encodes CASSSRSGSLYNEQFF.